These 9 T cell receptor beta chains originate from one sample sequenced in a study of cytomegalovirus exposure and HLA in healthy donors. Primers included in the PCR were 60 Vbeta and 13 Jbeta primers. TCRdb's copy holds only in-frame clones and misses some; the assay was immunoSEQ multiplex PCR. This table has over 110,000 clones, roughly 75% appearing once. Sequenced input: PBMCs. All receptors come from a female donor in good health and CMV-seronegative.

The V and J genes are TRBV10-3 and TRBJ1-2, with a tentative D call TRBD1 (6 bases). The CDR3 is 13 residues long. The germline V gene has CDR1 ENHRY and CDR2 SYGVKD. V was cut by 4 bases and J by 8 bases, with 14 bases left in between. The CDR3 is CAISGGRDIGYTF. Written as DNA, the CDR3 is TGTGCCATCAGTGGAGGCAGGGACATAGGCTACACCTTC.

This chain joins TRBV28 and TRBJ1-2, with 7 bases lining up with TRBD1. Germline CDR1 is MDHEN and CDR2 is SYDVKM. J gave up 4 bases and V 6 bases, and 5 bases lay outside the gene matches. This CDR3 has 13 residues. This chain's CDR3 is CASRLQGSYGYTF. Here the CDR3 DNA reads TGTGCCAGCAGGTTACAGGGGAGCTATGGCTACACCTTC.

Here the CDR3 reads CAIMGQGAEAFF. The CDR3 DNA sequence: TGTGCCATCATGGGACAGGGGGCTGAAGCTTTCTTT. The chain employs TRBV10-3 and TRBJ1-1; 11 nucleotides agree with TRBD1. J gave up 6 bases and V 7 bases, and 1 base lay outside the gene matches. Germline V CDR1 and CDR2: ENHRY, SYGVKD. The CDR3 consists of 12 residues.

CDR3 bases: TGTGCCAGCAGTTGGGGGGGGACAAGGGCCAACGTCCTGACTTTC. Translated, it gives CASSWGGTRANVLTF. V and J are TRBV27 and TRBJ2-6, with D possibly matching TRBD2 (7 bases). In germline, CDR1 is MNHEY, CDR2 SMNVEV (reference sequence). CDR3 length equals 15 residues. V lost 4 bases, J lost 5 bases, and 12 bases lay in between.

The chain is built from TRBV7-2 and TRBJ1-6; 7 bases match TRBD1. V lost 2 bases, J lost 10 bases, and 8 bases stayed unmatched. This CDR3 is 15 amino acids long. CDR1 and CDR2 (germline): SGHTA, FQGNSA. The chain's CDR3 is CASSLRQGQASPLHF. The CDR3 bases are TGTGCCAGCAGCTTACGACAGGGTCAAGCGTCACCCCTCCACTTT.

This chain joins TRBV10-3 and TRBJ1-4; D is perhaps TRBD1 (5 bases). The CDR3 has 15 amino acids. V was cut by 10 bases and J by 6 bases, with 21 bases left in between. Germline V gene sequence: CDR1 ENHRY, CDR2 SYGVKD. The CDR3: CATRPAGQGYEKLFF. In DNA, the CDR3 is TGTGCCACCCGCCCGGCGGGGCAGGGATATGAAAAACTGTTTTTT.

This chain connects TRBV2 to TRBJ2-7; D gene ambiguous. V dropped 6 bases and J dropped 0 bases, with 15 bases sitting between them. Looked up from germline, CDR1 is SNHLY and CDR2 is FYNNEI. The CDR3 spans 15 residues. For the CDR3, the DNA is TGTGCCAGCAGCTCCAGGTGGGCAACCTCCTACGAGCAGTACTTC. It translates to CASSSRWATSYEQYF.

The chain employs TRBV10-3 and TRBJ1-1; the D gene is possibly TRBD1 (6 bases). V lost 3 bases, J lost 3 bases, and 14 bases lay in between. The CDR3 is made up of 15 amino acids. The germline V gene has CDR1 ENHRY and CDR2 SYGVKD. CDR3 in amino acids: CAISDIGQRHTEAFF. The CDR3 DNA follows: TGTGCCATCAGTGACATCGGACAGAGGCACACTGAAGCTTTCTTT.

The CDR3 is CASSYSSGTLNYEQYF. CDR3 bases: TGCGCCAGCAGTTACTCTAGCGGGACTCTTAACTACGAGCAGTACTTC. The chain has TRBV5-1 and TRBJ2-7; 9 nucleotides agree with TRBD2. The CDR3 extends over 16 amino acids. Germline values: CDR1 SGHRS, CDR2 YFSETQ. The V gene end was trimmed by 5 bases and the J gene end by 3 bases; junction bases not matched to a gene: 12.